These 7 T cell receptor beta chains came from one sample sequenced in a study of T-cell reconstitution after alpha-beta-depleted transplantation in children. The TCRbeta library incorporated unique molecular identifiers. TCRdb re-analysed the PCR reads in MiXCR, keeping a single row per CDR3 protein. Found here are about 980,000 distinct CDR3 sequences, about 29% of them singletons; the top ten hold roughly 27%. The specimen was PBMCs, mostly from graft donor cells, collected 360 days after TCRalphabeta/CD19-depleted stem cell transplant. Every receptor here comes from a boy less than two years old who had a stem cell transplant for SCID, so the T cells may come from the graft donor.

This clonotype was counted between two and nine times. The CDR3 sequence: CASSFSPYVKEAKNIQYF. Here the CDR3 DNA reads TGCGCCAGCAGCTTTAGCCCCTACGTTAAGGAAGCCAAAAACATTCAGTACTTC. V and J are TRBV5-1 and TRBJ2-4; D remains ambiguous. V lost 2 bases, J lost 0 bases, and 18 bases lay in between. The CDR3 has 18 amino acids. Germline lookup yields CDR1 SGHRS and CDR2 YFSETQ.

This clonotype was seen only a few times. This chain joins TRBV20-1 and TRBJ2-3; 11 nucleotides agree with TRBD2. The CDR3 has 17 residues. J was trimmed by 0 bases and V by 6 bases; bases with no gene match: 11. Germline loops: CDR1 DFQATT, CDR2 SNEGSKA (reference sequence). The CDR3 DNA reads TGCAGTGCCCCCGGGACTAGCGGAAATCCTAGCACAGATACGCAGTATTTT. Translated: CSAPGTSGNPSTDTQYF.

CDR3 sequence (DNA): TGCAGTGCTCCAGGTTCCTACAATGAGCAGTTCTTC. Translating it yields CSAPGSYNEQFF. The gene calls are TRBV20-1 and TRBJ2-1; D gene unclear. Germline loops: CDR1 DFQATT, CDR2 SNEGSKA (reference sequence). This CDR3 has 12 amino acids. Trimming removed 5 bases at V and 1 base at J, with 6 bases between.

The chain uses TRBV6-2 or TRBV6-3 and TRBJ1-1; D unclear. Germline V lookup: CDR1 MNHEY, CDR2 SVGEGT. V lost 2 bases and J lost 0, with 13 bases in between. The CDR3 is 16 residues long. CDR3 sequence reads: CASSYPLGGLNTEAFF. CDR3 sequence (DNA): TGTGCCAGCAGTTACCCGCTGGGCGGGCTGAACACTGAAGCTTTCTTT.

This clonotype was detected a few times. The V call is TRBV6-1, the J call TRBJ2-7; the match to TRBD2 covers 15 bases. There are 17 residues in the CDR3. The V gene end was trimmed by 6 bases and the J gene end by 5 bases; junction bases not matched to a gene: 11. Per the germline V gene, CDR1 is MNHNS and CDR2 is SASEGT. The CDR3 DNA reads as TGTGCCAGCAGCGCGGGACTAGCGGGGGGAGGACAGGACGAGCAGTACTTC. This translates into CASSAGLAGGGQDEQYF.

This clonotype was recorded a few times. Written as DNA, the CDR3 is TGTGCCAGCTCACCTGACAGGGCTCGCGTTTTTAGCGATGAGCAGTTCTTC. Translation gives CASSPDRARVFSDEQFF. The V gene is TRBV18, the J gene TRBJ2-1; 7 positions agree with TRBD1. The V gene end was trimmed by 3 bases and the J gene end by 8 bases; junction bases not matched to a gene: 16. Germline V CDR1 and CDR2: KGHSH, LQKENI. CDR3 length: 17 amino acids.

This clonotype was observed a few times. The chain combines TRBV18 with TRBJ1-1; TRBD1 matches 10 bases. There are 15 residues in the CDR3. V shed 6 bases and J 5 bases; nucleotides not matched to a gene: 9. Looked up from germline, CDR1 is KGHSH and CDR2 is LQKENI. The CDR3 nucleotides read TGTGCCAGCTCTACGGGACAGGGGAAGGCAACTGAAGCTTTCTTT. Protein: CASSTGQGKATEAFF.